This T cell receptor beta chain is drawn from a study of cytotoxic CD8 clonotypes in ibrutinib-treated CLL. Study context: Partial responders approximately 24, complete 2; 12 progressed and roughly 14 stayed in remission by median roughly 68 months. Study-wide points: Stable or contracted on treatment, public clonotypes were also uncommon. Baseline-level clonality went beyond age-matched healthy donors and moved in step with circulating CD8+ T-cell counts.

TCRdb keeps only in-frame clones here, not all; method: immunoSEQ multiplex PCR. The sample comprises 45,000 to 50,000 clones, approximately 50% of which are singletons, and 30% to 35% rests with the top ten. This CDR3 is 13 amino acids long. The germline gives CDR1 LNHNV, CDR2 YYDKDF (reference sequence). Trimming removed 8 bases from V and 2 bases from J, with 11 bases in between. Of note for this clone: Its antigen is unidentified.

This sequence joins TRBV15 and TRBJ2-3, with TRBD2 as a possible D gene (7 bases). Sequencing used PBMCs, obtained after 12 months of ibrutinib treatment. The receptor's source is a human donor with chronic lymphocytic leukemia. This chain's CDR3 is CATRGASTDTQYF. In nucleotides, the CDR3 is TGTGCCACCCGGGGGGCATCCACAGATACGCAGTATTTT. Using reference TRBV15 and TRBJ2-3 for the parts outside the CDR3, the full variable domain is DAMVIQNPRYQVTQFGKPVTLSCSQTLNHNVMYWYQQKSSQAPKLLFHYYDKDFNNEADTPDNFQSRRPNTSFCFLDIRSPGLGDTAMYLCATRGASTDTQYFGPGTRLTVL.